The source of this TCR beta chain is a study of breast tumors, draining lymph nodes, adjacent tissues. Regarding the study as a whole: The data were judged consistent with most tumor T cells coming from lymph node and expanding in tumor. Compared with basal-like, luminal-like tumors shared significantly more repertoire with nontumor tissue. Data only fit, rather than demonstrated, lymph node origin of most tumor T cells. Tumor TCR diversity was below lymph nodes but above nontumor tissue.

About this clonotype: Its antigen is not known. A read error is possible here, since a much larger clone lies one base away.

TCRdb fed the multiplex PCR reads into MiXCR, producing one record per CDR3 protein. Of 140,000 to 150,000 distinct CDR3 sequences in the sample, over 25% were seen once. The CDR3 is made up of 14 amino acids. Between the trimmed V and J ends, which lost 6 bases and 4 bases, there was a span of 16 bases. Germline values: CDR1 SGHKS, CDR2 YYEKEE (reference sequence). Axillary draining lymph nodes of breast cancer patients supplied the node samples. The TCR was taken from a female donor with breast cancer. Some clones in this sample may be carry-over from other donors' samples. The rearrangement joins TRBV5-5 to TRBJ2-5, with D possibly TRBD1 on 5 matching bases. The sample was axillary lymph node tissue. This CDR3 reads CASNKGPPGETQYF. The CDR3 DNA follows: TGTGCCAGCAACAAGGGGCCGCCGGGAGAGACCCAGTACTTC.